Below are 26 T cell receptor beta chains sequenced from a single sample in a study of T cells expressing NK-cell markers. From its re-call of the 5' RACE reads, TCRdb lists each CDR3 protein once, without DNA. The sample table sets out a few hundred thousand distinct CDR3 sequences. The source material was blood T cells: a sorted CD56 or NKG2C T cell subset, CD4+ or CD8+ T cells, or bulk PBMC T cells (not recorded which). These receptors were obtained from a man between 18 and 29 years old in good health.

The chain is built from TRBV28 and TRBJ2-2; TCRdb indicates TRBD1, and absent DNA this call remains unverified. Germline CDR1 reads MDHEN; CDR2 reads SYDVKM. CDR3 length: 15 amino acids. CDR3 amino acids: CASSWGQGGPGELFF.

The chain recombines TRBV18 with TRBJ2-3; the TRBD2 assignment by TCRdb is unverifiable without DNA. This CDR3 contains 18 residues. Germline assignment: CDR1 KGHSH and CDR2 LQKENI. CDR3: CASSPPYGGRALADTQYF.

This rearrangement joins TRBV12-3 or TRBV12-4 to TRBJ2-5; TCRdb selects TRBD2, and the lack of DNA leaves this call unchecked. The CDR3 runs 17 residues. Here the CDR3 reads CASSPTTGLEGGETQYF.

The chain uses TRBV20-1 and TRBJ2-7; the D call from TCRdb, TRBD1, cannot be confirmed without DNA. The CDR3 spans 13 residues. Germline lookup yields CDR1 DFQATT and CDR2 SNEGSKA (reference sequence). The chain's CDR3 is CSAKGQGFYEQYF.

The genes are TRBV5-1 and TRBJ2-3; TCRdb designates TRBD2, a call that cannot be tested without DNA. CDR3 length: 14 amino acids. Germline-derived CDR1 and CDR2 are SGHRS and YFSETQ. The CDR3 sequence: CASSPRLNTDTQYF.

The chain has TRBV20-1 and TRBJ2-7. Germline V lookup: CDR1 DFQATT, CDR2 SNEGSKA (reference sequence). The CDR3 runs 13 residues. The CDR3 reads CSARLASTYEQYF.

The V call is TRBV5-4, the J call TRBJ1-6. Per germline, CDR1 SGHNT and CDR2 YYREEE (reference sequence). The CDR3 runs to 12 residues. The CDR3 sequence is CASSRLNSPLHF.

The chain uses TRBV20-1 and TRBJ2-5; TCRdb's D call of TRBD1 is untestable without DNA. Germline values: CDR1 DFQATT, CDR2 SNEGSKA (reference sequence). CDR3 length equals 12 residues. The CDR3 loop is CSAHRSQETQYF.

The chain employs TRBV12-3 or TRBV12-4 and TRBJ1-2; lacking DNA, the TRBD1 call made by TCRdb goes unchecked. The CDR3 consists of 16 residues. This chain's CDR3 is CASSLVLGDRNGGYTF.

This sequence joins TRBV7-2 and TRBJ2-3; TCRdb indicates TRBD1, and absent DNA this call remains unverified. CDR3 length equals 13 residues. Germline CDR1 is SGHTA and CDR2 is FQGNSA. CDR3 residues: CASSLIGGATQYF. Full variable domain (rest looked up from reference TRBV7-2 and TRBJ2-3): GAGVSQSPSNKVTEKGKDVELRCDPISGHTALYWYRQSLGQGLEFLIYFQGNSAPDKSGLPSDRFSAERTGGSVSTLTIQRTQQEDSAVYLCASSLIGGATQYFGPGTRLTVL.

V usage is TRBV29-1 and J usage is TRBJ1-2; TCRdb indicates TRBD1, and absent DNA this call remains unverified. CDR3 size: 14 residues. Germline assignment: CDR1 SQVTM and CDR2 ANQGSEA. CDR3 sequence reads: CSVQGRLGTIGYTF.

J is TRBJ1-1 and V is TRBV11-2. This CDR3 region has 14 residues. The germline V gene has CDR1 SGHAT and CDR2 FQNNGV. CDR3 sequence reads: CASSLVEGNTEAFF.

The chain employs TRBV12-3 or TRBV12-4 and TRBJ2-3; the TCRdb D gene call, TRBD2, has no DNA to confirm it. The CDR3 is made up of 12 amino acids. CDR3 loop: CASSSGTFPLYF.

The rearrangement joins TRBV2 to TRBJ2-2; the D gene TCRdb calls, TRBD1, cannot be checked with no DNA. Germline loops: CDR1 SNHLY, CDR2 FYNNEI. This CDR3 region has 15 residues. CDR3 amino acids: CASSVQTGNTGELFF.

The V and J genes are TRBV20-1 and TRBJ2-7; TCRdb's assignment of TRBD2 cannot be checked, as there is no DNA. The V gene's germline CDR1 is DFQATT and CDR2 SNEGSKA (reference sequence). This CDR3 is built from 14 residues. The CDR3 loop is CSAQGSGRLDEQYF.

The CDR3 sequence: CASSPPGTGAFGYTF. The rearrangement joins TRBV7-2 to TRBJ1-2; TCRdb picks TRBD1, but there is no DNA to check that call. The CDR3 is 15 amino acids. The germline V gene has CDR1 SGHTA and CDR2 FQGNSA.

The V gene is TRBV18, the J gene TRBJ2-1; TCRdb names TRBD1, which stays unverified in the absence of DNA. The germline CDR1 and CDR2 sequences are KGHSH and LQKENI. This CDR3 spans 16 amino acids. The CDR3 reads CASSPLQGGPYNEQFF.

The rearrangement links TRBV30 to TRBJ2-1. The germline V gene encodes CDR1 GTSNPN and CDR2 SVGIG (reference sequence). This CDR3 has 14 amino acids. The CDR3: CAWSGGSSYNEQFF.

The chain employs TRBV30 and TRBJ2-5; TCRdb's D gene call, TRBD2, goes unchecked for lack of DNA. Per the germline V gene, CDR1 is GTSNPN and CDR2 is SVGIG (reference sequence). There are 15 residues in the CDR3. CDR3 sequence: CAWSPGEVKWETQYF.

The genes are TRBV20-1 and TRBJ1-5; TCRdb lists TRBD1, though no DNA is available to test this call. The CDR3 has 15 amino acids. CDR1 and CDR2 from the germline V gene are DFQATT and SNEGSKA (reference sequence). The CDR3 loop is CSARVQGAPNQPQHF.

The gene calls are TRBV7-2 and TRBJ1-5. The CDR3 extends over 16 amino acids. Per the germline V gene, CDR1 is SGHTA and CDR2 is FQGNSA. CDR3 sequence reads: CASSLRSSDFSQPQHF.

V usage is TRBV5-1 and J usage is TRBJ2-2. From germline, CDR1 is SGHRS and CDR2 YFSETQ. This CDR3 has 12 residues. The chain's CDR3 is CASSLGPEQLFF.

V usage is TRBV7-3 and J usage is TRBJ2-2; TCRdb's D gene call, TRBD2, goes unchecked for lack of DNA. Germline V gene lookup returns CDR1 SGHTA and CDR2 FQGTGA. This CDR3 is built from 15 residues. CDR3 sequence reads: CASSYGGGLTGELFF.

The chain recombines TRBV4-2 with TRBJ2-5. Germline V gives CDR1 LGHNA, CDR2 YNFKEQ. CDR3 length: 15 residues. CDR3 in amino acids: CASSLHTRNQETQYF.

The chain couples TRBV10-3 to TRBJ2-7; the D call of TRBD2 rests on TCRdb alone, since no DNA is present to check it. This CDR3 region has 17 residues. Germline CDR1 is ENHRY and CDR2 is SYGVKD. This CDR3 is CAISYRTGRASSYEQYF.

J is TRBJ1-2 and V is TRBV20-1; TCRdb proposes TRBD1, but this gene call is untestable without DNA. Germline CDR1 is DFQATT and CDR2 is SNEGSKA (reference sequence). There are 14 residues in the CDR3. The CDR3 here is CSARGSGQLYGYTF.